This is a list of T cell receptor beta chains from one sample in a study of tumor-infiltrating lymphocytes in primary liver carcinoma. TCRdb fed the multiplex PCR reads into MiXCR, producing one record per CDR3 protein. The top ten clones hold approximately 5.9% of a sample with 300,000 to 400,000 distinct CDR3 sequences, less than 75% of them seen once. Sequenced input: peripheral blood. These receptors were obtained from a man in his forties with primary liver carcinoma and hepatitis B virus infection. The CDR3 runs from the conserved cysteine through the conserved F or W. D genes are given only for firm matches. Some rows have no size entry. The others give once, few or many, or a class for an expanded clone.

D	V	size	J	CDR3	DNA
NA	TRBV11-2	NA	TRBJ2-7	CASSLGHDGGTGNYEQYF	TGTGCCAGCAGCTTAGGACATGACGGGGGGACAGGCAACTACGAGCAGTACTTC
NA	TRBV5-4	NA	TRBJ2-5	CASSRSLKTQYF	TGTGCCAGCAGCCGTTCCCTAAAGACCCAGTACTTC
NA	TRBV30	NA	TRBJ2-1	CAWSDELLIKEQFF	TGTGCCTGGAGTGACGAACTCCTCATAAAGGAGCAGTTCTTC
TRBD2	TRBV5-4	NA	TRBJ2-7	CASSLGSGSYDKQYF	TGTGCCAGCAGCTTGGGTAGCGGGAGTTACGACAAGCAGTACTTC
TRBD2	TRBV30	NA	TRBJ2-1	CAWTLAGQQFF	TGTGCCTGGACTTTAGCGGGCCAGCAGTTCTTC
NA	TRBV12-3/TRBV12-4	few	TRBJ1-2	CASSSTWGNGYTF	TGTGCCAGCAGTTCCACATGGGGTAACGGCTACACCTTC
TRBD1	TRBV7-9	NA	TRBJ1-2	CASSLEPGGDYGHTF	TGTGCCAGCAGCTTAGAGCCAGGGGGCGACTATGGCCACACCTTC
NA	TRBV11-2	NA	TRBJ2-1	CASSLGESSHNEQFF	TGTGCCAGCAGCTTAGGGGAGAGTTCCCACAATGAGCAGTTCTTC
TRBD1	TRBV7-9	NA	TRBJ2-1	CASSTRSGDRHKEQFF	TGTGCCAGCAGCACCAGGTCGGGGGACAGGCACAAAGAGCAGTTCTTC
NA	TRBV28	few	TRBJ2-6	CASGRSGANVLTF	TGTGCCAGCGGACGTTCTGGGGCCAACGTCCTGACTTTC
NA	TRBV30	few	TRBJ2-2	CAWNFGKKNTGELFF	TGTGCCTGGAATTTCGGGAAAAAGAACACCGGGGAGCTGTTTTTT
TRBD1	TRBV6-2/TRBV6-3	many	TRBJ1-2	CASTIGTGVGSGGYTF	TGTGCCAGCACCATCGGGACAGGGGTTGGATCTGGTGGCTACACCTTC
NA	TRBV5-6	NA	TRBJ1-5	CASSLLGGNQPQHF	TGTGCCAGCAGCTTACTGGGAGGGAATCAGCCCCAGCATTTT
NA	TRBV11-3	NA	TRBJ1-1	CASRYNRFTEAFF	TGTGCCAGCAGATATAATAGGTTCACTGAAGCTTTCTTT
NA	TRBV10-2	NA	TRBJ2-1	CASSERRKGNEQLF	TGCGCCAGCAGTGAGCGGCGGAAGGGAAATGAGCAGCTCTTC
NA	TRBV6-1	NA	TRBJ2-5	CASNGDGRMAQYF	TGTGCCAGCAATGGGGACGGTCGGATGGCCCAGTACTTC
NA	TRBV24-1	NA	TRBJ2-2	CATSAGFTGELFF	TGTGCCACCAGTGCAGGATTCACCGGGGAGCTGTTTTTT
NA	TRBV11-2	NA	TRBJ2-2	CSSSSNTGELFF	TGTTCCAGCAGCTCGAACACTGGGGAGCTGTTTTTT
TRBD2	TRBV6-5	NA	TRBJ2-3	CASSYSGLAGGQSTDTQYF	TGTGCCAGCAGTTACTCGGGACTAGCGGGAGGGCAGAGCACAGATACGCAGTATTTT
NA	TRBV21-1	NA	TRBJ2-7	CASSIGDKGELYF	TGTGCCAGCAGCATAGGGGATAAAGGCGAGCTGTACTTC
TRBD2	TRBV6-1	NA	TRBJ2-3	CASSEASGRTTDTQYF	TGTGCCAGCAGTGAAGCTAGCGGGAGGACCACAGATACGCAGTATTTT
NA	TRBV24-1	few	TRBJ2-5	CATSRVGGGETQYF	TGTGCCACCAGTCGGGTCGGAGGCGGCGAGACCCAGTACTTC
NA	TRBV30	NA	TRBJ2-3	CAWSGVADTQYF	TGTGCCTGGAGTGGGGTAGCAGATACGCAGTATTTT
TRBD1	TRBV6-5	few	TRBJ1-4	CASSGGTGGAEKLFF	TGTGCCAGCAGTGGGGGGACAGGGGGCGCGGAAAAACTGTTTTTT
NA	TRBV24-1	few	TRBJ1-2	CATSGKGRGYGYTF	TGTGCCACCAGTGGGAAGGGACGGGGCTATGGCTACACCTTC
NA	TRBV11-2	NA	TRBJ1-1	CACSLRSGLEGGVSTEALF	TGTGCCTGCAGCTTAAGGAGTGGTCTAGAGGGTGGGGTCTCCACTGAAGCTCTCTTT
TRBD1	TRBV11-1	NA	TRBJ2-1	CVSSQGTVNEQFF	TGTGTCAGCAGCCAAGGGACAGTCAATGAGCAGTTCTTC
TRBD1	TRBV4-1	many	TRBJ2-1	CASSQYYGTGGGGREQFF	TGCGCCAGCAGCCAATACTACGGGACAGGGGGTGGGGGTCGCGAGCAGTTCTTC
NA	TRBV6-2/TRBV6-3	NA	TRBJ2-7	CASSSGRGIYEQYF	TGTGCCAGCAGTTCCGGACGGGGGATCTACGAGCAGTACTTC
TRBD2	TRBV6-6	many	TRBJ2-7	CASSSPGLVNYEQYF	TGTGCCAGCAGTTCGCCGGGACTAGTGAACTACGAGCAGTACTTC
NA	TRBV12-5	NA	TRBJ2-3	CVSGGDRYTDTQYF	TGTGTTAGTGGGGGGGACAGATACACAGATACGCAGTATTTT
TRBD2	TRBV11-2	NA	TRBJ2-3	CASCLERGSTDTQYF	TGTGCCAGCTGCTTAGAGCGGGGAAGCACGGATACGCAGTATTTT
NA	TRBV30	NA	TRBJ1-6	CAWKSAGTPLHF	TGTGCCTGGAAGTCGGCTGGTACACCCCTCCACTTT
TRBD2	TRBV6-5	many	TRBJ2-3	CASMRGSEDTQYF	TGTGCCAGCATGCGGGGGTCAGAAGATACGCAGTATTTT
NA	TRBV7-9	NA	TRBJ2-5	CASNIEGSETQYF	TGTGCCAGCAACATCGAGGGATCAGAGACCCAGTACTTC
NA	TRBV14	NA	TRBJ2-1	CVSSQETGAGTLYNEQFF	TGTGTCAGCAGCCAAGAGACCGGCGCGGGGACCCTATACAATGAACAGTTCTTC
TRBD2	TRBV4-3	many	TRBJ2-3	CASSQEGGADTQYF	TGCGCCAGCAGCCAAGAGGGGGGGGCAGATACGCAGTATTTT
NA	TRBV18	NA	TRBJ2-5	CASSPTLETQYF	TGTGCCAGCTCACCCACCCTAGAGACCCAGTACTTC
NA	TRBV12-3/TRBV12-4	NA	TRBJ2-7	CASSFRQVDEQYF	TGTGCCAGCAGTTTTCGTCAGGTCGACGAGCAGTACTTC
TRBD2	TRBV11-2	NA	TRBJ2-4	CASSPTRPGLVGLAKNIQHF	TGTGCCAGCAGCCCTACCCGTCCAGGACTAGTGGGGCTAGCCAAAAACATTCAGCACTTC
NA	TRBV5-4	NA	TRBJ1-1	CASSLGTHTDTEAFF	TGTGCCAGCAGCTTAGGGACACACACTGACACTGAAGCTTTCTTT
NA	TRBV6-5	NA	TRBJ1-2	CANSYLALKDGYTF	TGTGCCAACAGTTACCTAGCCCTAAAGGATGGCTACACCTTC
TRBD2	TRBV4-2	many	TRBJ2-1	CASSPGTGLAVEQFF	TGTGCCAGCAGCCCTGGGACGGGACTAGCAGTTGAGCAGTTCTTC
NA	TRBV11-2	NA	TRBJ2-7	CASSHDYSSYEKYF	TGTGCCAGCAGCCACGACTATAGCTCCTACGAGAAGTACTTC
TRBD2	TRBV11-2	NA	TRBJ2-7	CASSIVLAGVYEQYF	TGTGCCAGCAGCATAGTACTAGCGGGAGTATACGAGCAGTACTTC
NA	TRBV12-3/TRBV12-4	NA	TRBJ1-2	CASSHLLGVHYGYTF	TGTGCCAGCAGCCACCTCTTGGGGGTTCATTATGGCTACACCTTC
NA	TRBV5-6	many	TRBJ2-7	CASSSGSSYEQYF	TGTGCCAGCAGTTCCGGGAGCTCCTACGAGCAGTACTTC
NA	TRBV11-2	NA	TRBJ2-7	CDSSLATFYEQYF	TGTGACAGCAGCTTGGCGACATTCTACGAGCAGTACTTC
NA	TRBV6-1	NA	TRBJ2-1	CASSAHPTRVDEQFF	TGTGCCAGCAGTGCCCACCCTACTAGGGTCGATGAGCAGTTCTTC
TRBD1	TRBV11-2	NA	TRBJ2-1	CASSHRTAGGSRRYHEQFF	TGTGCCAGCAGCCACCGGACGGCAGGGGGCTCTAGAAGATACCATGAGCAGTTCTTC
NA	TRBV6-5	few	TRBJ1-1	CASSYEGTNTEAFF	TGTGCCAGCAGTTACGAAGGGACGAACACTGAAGCTTTCTTT
TRBD2	TRBV5-6	NA	TRBJ2-7	CASSLAAGAPEQYF	TGTGCCAGCAGCTTGGCAGCGGGAGCCCCCGAGCAGTACTTC